This entry lists 30 T cell receptor beta chains sequenced from one sample in a study of preoperative IRX-2 immunotherapy in early breast cancer. Clones were read by immunoSEQ multiplex PCR, and TCRdb kept only the in-frame ones, dropping some. The table has 25,000 or so clones, around 91% seen once. As for treatment: preoperative locoregional IRX-2 cytokine immunotherapy. Here the sequenced sample was tumor tissue, taken after IRX-2 immunotherapy. The receptors here all came from a human donor with breast cancer.

A word on this clone: The junction and the germline gene differ at one end; a read error may be behind it. The rearrangement joins TRBV6-5 to TRBJ2-7; D call uncertain. The germline CDR1 and CDR2 sequences are MNHEY and SVGAGI. The CDR3 consists of 13 residues. The CDR3 coding sequence is TGTGCCAGCAAAAGGTTTCTCTCCTACGAGCGGTACTTC. Residues: CASKRFLSYERYF.

V usage is TRBV27 and J usage is TRBJ1-2; possible D gene TRBD1, 5 bases. Germline CDR1 MNHEY, CDR2 SMNVEV (reference sequence). V lost 6 bases to trimming and J lost 0 bases, with 14 bases between them. The CDR3 contains 15 residues. CDR3 sequence reads: CASRRTPTANYGYTF. Here the CDR3 DNA reads TGTGCCAGCAGACGGACTCCGACAGCTAACTATGGCTACACCTTC.

The chain combines TRBV7-8 with TRBJ1-2; unclear D gene. V was cut by 1 base and J by 4 bases, with 7 bases left in between. The CDR3 contains 13 residues. CDR1 is SGHVS, CDR2 FQNEAQ, per germline. The CDR3 is CASSLEPSYGYTF. The CDR3 DNA follows: TGTGCCAGCAGCTTAGAGCCCAGCTATGGCTACACCTTC.

This clone was counted a single time. The chain links TRBV5-1 to TRBJ1-2; D is possibly TRBD1 (5 bases). Trimming pared 1 base from V and 4 bases from J, leaving 11 bases between. Germline V CDR1 and CDR2: SGHRS, YFSETQ. The CDR3 length is 14 residues. The CDR3, as DNA: TGCGCCAGCAGCTTGACTGGGACGTCCTATGGCTACACCTTC. Translating it yields CASSLTGTSYGYTF.

This clone was seen only a few times. CDR3 bases: TGTGCCAGCAGTTCTTATCATAGCAATCAGCCCCAGCATTTT. Encoded protein: CASSSYHSNQPQHF. The chain is built from TRBV6-5 and TRBJ1-5; D unresolved. The CDR3 extends over 14 amino acids. Trimming removed 4 bases at V and 0 bases at J, with 7 bases between. The V gene's germline CDR1 is MNHEY and CDR2 SVGAGI.

J is TRBJ2-7 and V is TRBV11-2; tentative D call: TRBD1 (5 bases). Germline CDR1 and CDR2: SGHAT and FQNNGV. V was pared by 4 bases and J by 2 bases, with 6 bases between. The CDR3 is 12 residues long. The CDR3 region has the DNA TGTGCCAGCAGCTGGGGCCCCTACGAGCAGTACTTC. Its protein is CASSWGPYEQYF.

The chain is built from TRBV19 and TRBJ2-6; no firm D call. Germline V gene data show CDR1 as LNHDA and CDR2 as SQIVND (reference sequence). This CDR3 region has 14 residues. The V and J ends lost 5 bases and 4 bases respectively, with 9 bases between them. In DNA form, the CDR3 reads TGTGCCAGTAGTCCCTCAGTAGGGGCCAACGTCCTGACTTTC. Translation: CASSPSVGANVLTF.

J is TRBJ2-5 and V is TRBV4-1; 8 nucleotides match TRBD1. With 1 base clipped from V and 2 bases from J, the junction kept 6 bases outside the gene matches. CDR1 is MGHRA, CDR2 YSYEKL, per germline. The CDR3 runs 16 residues. The CDR3 loop reads CASSQGQGALQETQYF. The DNA for the CDR3 is TGCGCCAGCAGCCAAGGGCAGGGGGCCCTACAAGAGACCCAGTACTTC.

The chain combines TRBV19 with TRBJ1-6; D gene unclear. The CDR3 is 16 amino acids. Trimming stripped 6 bases from V and 0 bases from J, with 12 bases between. The V gene's germline CDR1 is LNHDA and CDR2 SQIVND (reference sequence). This chain's CDR3 is CASSGLSSSYNSPLHF. For the CDR3, the DNA is TGTGCCAGTAGCGGACTCTCGAGCTCCTATAATTCACCCCTCCACTTT.

The J gene is TRBJ1-2, the V gene TRBV6-5; D possibly corresponds to TRBD1 (5 bases). V was trimmed by 5 bases and J by 8 bases, leaving 12 bases between them. CDR3 length: 12 residues. Looked up from germline, CDR1 is MNHEY and CDR2 is SVGAGI. In nucleotides, the CDR3 is TGTGCCAGCAGTCCAGGGCGTTGGGGCTACACCTTC. Encoded protein: CASSPGRWGYTF.

V usage is TRBV6-4 and J usage is TRBJ1-2; the D is unclear. CDR1 and CDR2 from the germline V gene are MRHNA and SNTAGT. The CDR3 totals 15 residues. Between the trimmed V and J ends, which lost 5 bases and 6 bases, there was a span of 19 bases. The CDR3 nucleotides read TGTGCCAGCAGTCCGCTTGGGGATCCCGGAGATGGCTACACCTTC. This encodes CASSPLGDPGDGYTF.

This clone was seen a single time. CDR3 nucleotide sequence: TGCGCCAGCAGCTTCAACGGAGACACCGGGGAGCTGTTTTTT. Protein: CASSFNGDTGELFF. The chain joins TRBV5-1 to TRBJ2-2; no reliable D call. V gave up 2 bases and J gave up 3 bases, with 8 bases separating them. The germline CDR1 and CDR2 sequences are SGHRS and YFSETQ. This CDR3 contains 14 residues.

This chain connects TRBV6-1 to TRBJ2-7, with a possible D match to TRBD1 (6 bases). Germline V CDR1 and CDR2: MNHNS, SASEGT. The CDR3 is 13 residues long. V shed 4 bases and J shed 3 bases, with 10 bases lying between them. The DNA of the CDR3 is TGTGCCAGCAGTGTAAGGACAGTCTACGAGCAGTACTTC. Protein sequence: CASSVRTVYEQYF.

The J gene is TRBJ2-2, the V gene TRBV7-8; D gene unclear. Trimming shortened V by 4 bases and J by 7 bases, and 7 bases separated the two germline ends. Germline assignment: CDR1 SGHVS and CDR2 FQNEAQ. The CDR3 has 12 amino acids. CDR3 region: CASSYPNGELFF. In DNA form, the CDR3 reads TGTGCCAGCAGCTACCCCAACGGGGAGCTGTTTTTT.

This clone was observed a single time. This chain connects TRBV5-4 to TRBJ1-2; D is ambiguous. V was trimmed by 9 bases and J by 0 bases, leaving 15 bases between them. The V gene's germline CDR1 is SGHNT and CDR2 YYREEE (reference sequence). This CDR3 has 14 amino acids. The CDR3 reads CATKHRAPNYGYTF. Written as DNA, the CDR3 is TGTGCCACAAAACATAGGGCCCCTAACTATGGCTACACCTTC.

The chain couples TRBV4-2 to TRBJ2-7; 7 bases are a match to TRBD2. CDR1 LGHNA and CDR2 YNFKEQ come from the germline V gene. The CDR3 spans 15 residues. Trimming removed 0 bases from V and 0 bases from J; junction bases left unmatched: 2. The DNA of the CDR3 is TGTGCCAGCAGCCAAGATAGCGGGTCCTCCTACGAGCAGTACTTC. Translating it yields CASSQDSGSSYEQYF.

The V gene is TRBV7-2, the J gene TRBJ2-3; no clear D. This CDR3 is 14 amino acids long. Trimming took 0 bases from V and 6 from J, leaving 10 bases between them. The V gene's germline CDR1 is SGHTA and CDR2 FQGNSA. CDR3 in DNA: TGTGCCAGCAGCTTAGCGTCTAGTGGTGATACGCAGTATTTT. This gives the protein CASSLASSGDTQYF.

This clone showed up just once. The chain uses TRBV11-2 and TRBJ2-3; TRBD2 agrees at 10 bases. The germline V gene encodes CDR1 SGHAT and CDR2 FQNNGV. There are 16 residues in the CDR3. The J segment lost 6 bases and the V segment lost 1 base, leaving 7 bases of the junction unmatched. The CDR3 region is CASSLGLAGVSDTQYF. In DNA, the CDR3 is TGTGCCAGCAGCTTAGGGCTAGCGGGAGTCAGTGATACGCAGTATTTT.

V gene TRBV9 combines with J gene TRBJ2-1; TRBD2 might be the D (5 bases). Trimming removed 4 bases from V and 9 bases from J, with 11 bases in between. In germline, CDR1 is SGDLS, CDR2 YYNGEE. The CDR3 contains 12 residues. Here the CDR3 DNA reads TGTGCCAGCAGCAGAGGGCTAGCTGAGCAGTTCTTC. This encodes CASSRGLAEQFF.

In nucleotides, the CDR3 is TGTGCCAGCAGCAACAGGGGGAACTATGGCTACACCTTC. It specifies CASSNRGNYGYTF. The genes are TRBV5-6 and TRBJ1-2; 8 bases match TRBD1. Germline CDR1 and CDR2: SGHDT and YYEEEE. CDR3 size: 13 residues. The ends lost 4 bases at V and 2 bases at J; junction bases unmatched: 1.

The chain links TRBV7-6 to TRBJ1-3, with unresolved D. V was clipped by 5 bases and J by 4 bases, with 9 bases between them. The CDR3 totals 13 residues. The germline gives CDR1 SGHVS, CDR2 FNYEAQ. The CDR3 sequence is CASSPAGGNTIYF. The CDR3 nucleotides are TGTGCCAGCAGCCCAGCTGGGGGAAACACCATATATTTT.

This chain connects TRBV10-2 to TRBJ1-5; D is ambiguous. This CDR3 region has 13 residues. Germline V gene lookup returns CDR1 WSHSY and CDR2 SAAADI. Between the trimmed V and J ends, which lost 8 bases and 0 bases, there was a span of 8 bases. For the CDR3, the DNA is TGCGCCAGCGCGGGTTATAGCAATCAGCCCCAGCATTTT. It codes for CASAGYSNQPQHF.

This chain uses TRBV19 with TRBJ2-7; 11 bases align to TRBD1. In germline, CDR1 is LNHDA, CDR2 SQIVND (reference sequence). CDR3 length: 15 residues. Unmatched junction bases numbered 6, after V lost 3 bases and J lost 5 bases. This CDR3 is CASSITGTGGNEQYF. CDR3 coding DNA: TGTGCCAGTAGTATCACCGGGACAGGGGGGAACGAGCAGTACTTC. Variable domain in full (rest from reference TRBV19 and TRBJ2-7): DGGITQSPKYLFRKEGQNVTLSCEQNLNHDAMYWYRQDPGQGLRLIYYSQIVNDFQKGDIAEGYSVSREKKESFPLTVTSAQKNPTAFYLCASSITGTGGNEQYFGPGTRLTVT.

This sequence joins TRBV2 and TRBJ2-7; D is ambiguous. V was pared by 4 bases and J by 4 bases, with 5 bases between. The CDR3 length is 11 residues. Per the germline V gene, CDR1 is SNHLY and CDR2 is FYNNEI. The CDR3 sequence: CASSVGYEQYF. The DNA of the CDR3 is TGTGCCAGCAGTGTGGGGTACGAGCAGTACTTC. Together with reference TRBV2 and TRBJ2-7, the CDR3 gives the full variable domain: EPEVTQTPSHQVTQMGQEVILRCVPISNHLYFYWYRQILGQKVEFLVSFYNNEISEKSEIFDDQFSVERPDGSNFTLKIRSTKLEDSAMYFCASSVGYEQYFGPGTRLTVT.

The V and J genes are TRBV6-6 and TRBJ1-2; perhaps TRBD1 as D (6 bases). The CDR3 sequence is 13 residues long. Trimming removed 6 bases from V and 7 bases from J, with 15 bases in between. Germline loops: CDR1 MNHNY, CDR2 SVGAGI (reference sequence). CDR3 protein: CASRPRGLGGYTF. The CDR3 DNA reads as TGTGCCAGCAGACCCCGGGGGCTCGGTGGCTACACCTTC.

DNA for the CDR3: TGTGCCAGCAGCTCCGCCGGGACAGGGATGAGTGGCTACACCTTC. It specifies CASSSAGTGMSGYTF. The gene calls are TRBV28 and TRBJ1-2, with 9 bases identical to TRBD1. Germline V gives CDR1 MDHEN, CDR2 SYDVKM. The CDR3 contains 15 residues. The V segment lost 6 bases and the J segment 7 bases; nucleotides outside the gene matches: 12.

This chain links TRBV7-2 with TRBJ2-7; D uncertain. Germline V gives CDR1 SGHTA, CDR2 FQGNSA. The CDR3 totals 11 residues. V lost 1 base to trimming and J lost 6 bases, with 4 bases between them. In DNA, the CDR3 is TGTGCCAGCAGCTTAGGGGTCGAGCAGTACTTC. As protein: CASSLGVEQYF. Looking up the rest from reference TRBV7-2 and TRBJ2-7 gives the full variable domain: GAGVSQSPSNKVTEKGKDVELRCDPISGHTALYWYRQSLGQGLEFLIYFQGNSAPDKSGLPSDRFSAERTGGSVSTLTIQRTQQEDSAVYLCASSLGVEQYFGPGTRLTVT.

The chain links TRBV7-2 to TRBJ2-5; D not certain. The CDR3 is 14 residues long. The germline gives CDR1 SGHTA, CDR2 FQGNSA. Between the trimmed V and J ends, which lost 4 bases and 6 bases, there was a span of 15 bases. The CDR3 coding sequence is TGTGCCAGCAGCTCACCCGGGCCCGCAAAGACCCAGTACTTC. Amino acids: CASSSPGPAKTQYF.

The rearrangement links TRBV6-5 to TRBJ2-7; 10 nucleotides match TRBD1. The ends lost 4 bases at V and 0 bases at J; junction bases unmatched: 6. The CDR3 runs 16 residues. Germline CDR1 is MNHEY and CDR2 is SVGAGI. The CDR3 DNA sequence: TGTGCCAGCAGTTTCACCGGGACAGGGGTCTCCTACGAGCAGTACTTC. Amino acid sequence: CASSFTGTGVSYEQYF.

Here the CDR3 DNA reads TGTGCCATCCGAGGGACAGTAAATGGCTACACCTTC. It encodes CAIRGTVNGYTF. The chain has TRBV10-3 and TRBJ1-2, with 7 bases lining up with TRBD1. CDR3 length equals 12 residues. V dropped 8 bases and J dropped 6; count of bases not matched to a gene: 6. The germline gives CDR1 ENHRY, CDR2 SYGVKD.